The TCR beta chain described here comes from a study of T cells in Graves' hyperthyroidism and ophthalmopathy. Study at large: At initial diagnosis, before any treatment had begun, peripheral blood was obtained.

CDR3 length: 15 amino acids. The investigators amplified TCR beta CDR3 regions from RNA transcripts. Primed by the HTBI set, a first-round RT-PCR was run on the TCR CDR3. Using its own MiXCR run on the multiplex PCR reads, TCRdb lists one record per CDR3 protein. The profile shows around 240,000 distinct CDR3 sequences, about a sixth of them singletons. This clonotype was detected many times. Diagnostic decisions used clinical symptoms, serum thyroxine and TRAb, thyroid ultrasound and orbital computed tomography. This receptor was taken from a woman aged 18-29 years with Graves' ophthalmopathy. Material: blood. The chain recombines TRBV3-2 with TRBJ2-7; the table's D call, TRBD2, has no DNA check behind it. TRBV3-2 is classified as a pseudogene. The CDR3 coding sequence is TGTGCCAGCAGCCCGGGACTAGCGGGGCCCTACGAGCAGTACTTC. This gives the protein CASSPGLAGPYEQYF.